A single TCR beta chain is shown here with its context. The sample belongs to a study of OX40 agonist ivuxolimab in advanced cancers. Study-level information: Melanoma, hepatocellular carcinoma, head and neck or renal cell cancer occurred in dose-escalation patients.

Sampling times: baseline, cycle 4 day 1, cycle 7 day 1. The method was immunoSEQ multiplex PCR; TCRdb's version includes in-frame clones alone and lacks a portion of them. The repertoire includes some 86,000 clones, approximately 92% of them detected once, and roughly 6.9% sits in the top ten. Germline V gene sequence: CDR1 WNHNN, CDR2 SYGVQD (reference sequence). The V gene lost 3 bases and the J gene lost 5 bases, with 10 bases spanning the gap. The CDR3 runs to 13 residues. The sequence was obtained from an adult with an advanced solid tumor such as melanoma, head and neck, liver or kidney cancer. V is TRBV10-1 and J is TRBJ2-5; possibly TRBD1 or TRBD2 for D (6 bases each). The sample here was CD4+ or CD8+ T cells sorted from blood, taken in a trial of the OX40 agonist ivuxolimab. The CDR3 DNA is TGCGCCAGCAGTGAAGTAGGGGGGGAGACCCAGTACTTC. This translates into CASSEVGGETQYF.